The 11 T cell receptor beta chains in this list originate from one sample, sequenced in a study of blood T cell repertoires in COVID-19. The assay was immunoSEQ multiplex PCR, and TCRdb's table has in-frame clones only and misses some. The top ten hold 3.6% of the sample, which has under 300,000 clones, approximately 90% seen once. The sample consisted of peripheral blood. These receptors were collected from a man between 18 and 29 years old with active or convalescent COVID-19.

The V gene is TRBV6-2 or TRBV6-3, the J gene TRBJ2-7, with 9 nucleotides matching TRBD2. Germline lookup yields CDR1 MNHEY and CDR2 SVGEGT. The CDR3 loop spans 15 amino acids. After removal of 4 bases from V and 2 bases from J, the junction contained 6 bases not matched to a gene. The CDR3 region has the DNA TGTGCCAGCAGTTCGGCGGGAGGGCAAACCTACGAGCAGTACTTC. Residues: CASSSAGGQTYEQYF.

The chain joins TRBV7-9 to TRBJ2-5; TRBD2 agrees at 15 bases. In germline, CDR1 is SEHNR, CDR2 FQNEAQ (reference sequence). V lost 5 bases and J lost 5; bases outside the gene matches: 3. This CDR3 region has 15 residues. CDR3 region: CASSDGLAGGETQYF. The CDR3 bases are TGTGCCAGCAGCGACGGACTAGCGGGAGGGGAGACCCAGTACTTC. The variable domain in full, with the rest retrieved from reference TRBV7-9 and TRBJ2-5, is DTGVSQNPRHKITKRGQNVTFRCDPISEHNRLYWYRQTLGQGPEFLTYFQNEAQLEKSRLLSDRFSAERPKGSFSTLEIQRTEQGDSAMYLCASSDGLAGGETQYFGPGTRLLVL.

The CDR3 protein is CASSSAPGGYTF. Written as DNA, the CDR3 is TGTGCCAGCAGTTCGGCTCCGGGTGGCTACACCTTC. This chain uses TRBV6-5 with TRBJ1-2; unclear D gene. This CDR3 has 12 amino acids. Germline values: CDR1 MNHEY, CDR2 SVGAGI. Deletions cut 4 bases from V and 7 bases from J, with 10 bases between.

The V gene is TRBV5-1, the J gene TRBJ2-3; 10 bases line up with TRBD2. Germline V gives CDR1 SGHRS, CDR2 YFSETQ. The CDR3 is 15 residues long. Trimming cost V 5 bases and J 0 bases; bases outside gene matches: 3. CDR3 amino acids: CASSLAGASTDTQYF. The CDR3 nucleotides are TGCGCCAGCAGTCTAGCGGGGGCTAGCACAGATACGCAGTATTTT.

This clone was picked up one time. The J gene is TRBJ2-3, the V gene TRBV29-1; 9 bases fit TRBD2. There are 14 residues in the CDR3. CDR1 and CDR2 (germline): SQVTM, ANQGSEA. CDR3 protein: CSIGGGGAADTQYF. CDR3 coding DNA: TGCAGTATTGGGGGCGGGGGGGCAGCAGATACGCAGTATTTT.

This chain uses TRBV7-2 with TRBJ2-7, with D perhaps TRBD2 (5 bases). Deletions cut 1 base from V and 4 bases from J, with 11 bases between. The germline CDR1 and CDR2 sequences are SGHTA and FQGNSA. This CDR3 has 14 residues. The CDR3 is CASSLGRAFYEQYF. The DNA for the CDR3 is TGTGCCAGCAGCTTAGGGCGGGCGTTTTACGAGCAGTACTTC.

V is TRBV7-2 and J is TRBJ1-6, with TRBD1 as a possible D gene (6 bases). Trimming took off 5 bases at V and 9 bases at J, with 14 bases between the two ends. This CDR3 is built from 14 residues. Germline CDR1 is SGHTA and CDR2 is FQGNSA. CDR3 loop: CASSQQGRSSPLHF. The CDR3 DNA reads TGTGCCAGCAGCCAACAGGGTAGAAGTTCACCCCTCCACTTT.

This sequence joins TRBV19 and TRBJ2-2, with D maybe TRBD1 (6 bases). V was clipped by 8 bases and J by 4 bases, with 14 bases between them. Germline CDR1 is LNHDA and CDR2 is SQIVND (reference sequence). This CDR3 comprises 14 residues. CDR3: CASGDTGSTGELFF. The CDR3, as DNA: TGTGCCAGTGGAGATACAGGGTCCACCGGGGAGCTGTTTTTT.

V and J are TRBV2 and TRBJ2-5; possible D gene TRBD2, 6 bases. Trimming cost V 6 bases and J 7 bases, with 12 bases left between them. The CDR3 length is 12 residues. Looked up from germline, CDR1 is SNHLY and CDR2 is FYNNEI. CDR3 sequence: CASSRELVTQYF. For the CDR3, the DNA is TGTGCCAGCAGCCGGGAGCTCGTGACCCAGTACTTC.

The CDR3 loop reads CASSVVVGRLAGAAAKPRGKTQYF. CDR3 sequence (DNA): TGTGCCAGCAGCGTAGTCGTAGGTCGGCTAGCGGGGGCCGCCGCTAAGCCGAGGGGGAAGACCCAGTACTTC. V and J are TRBV9 and TRBJ2-5; 10 bases align to TRBD2. CDR1 and CDR2 from the germline V gene are SGDLS and YYNGEE. The CDR3 covers 24 residues. After removal of 0 bases from V and 6 bases from J, the junction contained 32 bases not matched to a gene.

This clone was seen a single time. The chain joins TRBV5-1 to TRBJ2-3; TRBD1 matches at 8 bases. V shed 6 bases, J shed 6 bases, and the junction held 3 bases outside the gene matches. Looked up from germline, CDR1 is SGHRS and CDR2 is YFSETQ. The CDR3 is 12 residues long. CDR3 sequence reads: CASKQGADTQYF. For the CDR3, the DNA is TGCGCCAGCAAGCAGGGGGCGGATACGCAGTATTTT. Filled out from reference TRBV5-1 and TRBJ2-3, the complete variable domain reads KAGVTQTPRYLIKTRGQQVTLSCSPISGHRSVSWYQQTPGQGLQFLFEYFSETQRNKGNFPGRFSGRQFSNSRSEMNVSTLELGDSALYLCASKQGADTQYFGPGTRLTVL.